The 23 T cell receptor beta chains presented below share a single source sample, sequenced in a study of blood T cells in healthy people across ages. A second PCR of about 7 to 12 cycles used a sample-barcoded 5' primer and a J-beta primer mix. TCRdb redid the calling of the 5' RACE reads with MiXCR, one entry per CDR3 protein. The table includes about 1.4 million distinct CDR3 sequences, approximately 59% detected once. The sample consisted of blood. These receptors all stem from a young man in good health.

This clonotype was counted a few times. This chain joins TRBV27 and TRBJ2-7; D might be TRBD2 (6 bases). The CDR3 totals 14 residues. Germline CDR1 MNHEY, CDR2 SMNVEV (reference sequence). V gave up 5 bases and J gave up 7 bases, with 18 bases separating them. Here the CDR3 reads CASSVAVGGSEQYF. The CDR3 DNA sequence: TGTGCCAGCAGTGTAGCGGTGGGTGGGAGTGAGCAGTACTTC.

There are a few counts of this clonotype. The chain combines TRBV29-1 with TRBJ2-7, with TRBD1 matching 8 bases. Losses at the gene ends were 7 bases for V and 3 bases for J; bases not matched to a gene: 5. Per germline, CDR1 SQVTM and CDR2 ANQGSEA. The CDR3 is 12 residues long. Here the CDR3 reads CSGRGPLYEQYF. In nucleotides, the CDR3 is TGCAGCGGCAGGGGGCCCCTCTACGAGCAGTACTTC.

The rearrangement links TRBV11-1 to TRBJ2-3; 9 bases line up with TRBD1. Per the germline V gene, CDR1 is SGHAT and CDR2 is FQDESV (reference sequence). This CDR3 has 15 residues. Germline trimming cut 5 bases from V and 3 bases from J; bases unmatched to any gene: 6. The CDR3 nucleotides are TGTGCCAGCAGCCACCGGGACAGGGTGACAGATACGCAGTATTTT. It codes for CASSHRDRVTDTQYF.

The rearrangement joins TRBV7-9 to TRBJ1-2; D is possibly TRBD1 (5 bases). V was clipped by 1 base and J by 2 bases, with 11 bases between them. CDR1 and CDR2 from the germline V gene are SEHNR and FQNEAQ (reference sequence). CDR3 length: 15 amino acids. The CDR3 region is CASSLGSGLNYGYTF. The CDR3 nucleotides are TGTGCCAGCAGCTTAGGGTCGGGACTGAACTATGGCTACACCTTC. Supplemented by reference TRBV7-9 and TRBJ1-2, the full variable domain reads DTGVSQNPRHKITKRGQNVTFRCDPISEHNRLYWYRQTLGQGPEFLTYFQNEAQLEKSRLLSDRFSAERPKGSFSTLEIQRTEQGDSAMYLCASSLGSGLNYGYTFGSGTRLTVV.

This clonotype has more than one count but fewer than ten. This chain uses TRBV6-5 with TRBJ2-1, with 9 bases matching TRBD2. CDR1 and CDR2 from the germline V gene are MNHEY and SVGAGI. The CDR3 runs to 14 residues. V shed 6 bases, J shed 6 bases, and the junction held 6 bases outside the gene matches. DNA of the CDR3: TGTGCCAGCAGACGGACTAGCGAGGGCAATGAGCAGTTCTTC. This encodes CASRRTSEGNEQFF.

The chain uses TRBV12-3 or TRBV12-4 and TRBJ2-1, with D maybe TRBD1 (7 bases). The CDR3 has 16 residues. V lost 7 bases and J 4 bases, leaving 20 bases between the germline ends. The CDR3 coding sequence is TGTGCCAGCATCACCCAGGGGGGTAGGGCGTACAATGAGCAGTTCTTC. This translates into CASITQGGRAYNEQFF.

A few counts support this clonotype. This chain joins TRBV6-1 and TRBJ1-6; D is unresolved. The CDR3 has 12 residues. Trimming shortened V by 3 bases and J by 10 bases, and 7 bases separated the two germline ends. The germline V gene encodes CDR1 MNHNS and CDR2 SASEGT. The chain's CDR3 is CASSDLRSPLHF. Here the CDR3 DNA reads TGTGCCAGCAGTGACCTCCGATCACCCCTCCACTTT.

This rearrangement joins TRBV12-5 to TRBJ2-3, with 9 positions matching TRBD2. The CDR3 has 16 amino acids. Germline assignment: CDR1 LGHNT and CDR2 FRNRAP. The V and J ends lost 4 bases and 4 bases, in that order; junction bases with no gene match: 9. The CDR3 reads CASGSNLAGEADTQYF. The CDR3 DNA sequence: TGTGCTAGTGGTTCCAACTTAGCGGGGGAGGCAGATACGCAGTATTTT.

This chain links TRBV2 with TRBJ1-2, with TRBD1 identical over 10 bases. This CDR3 is built from 15 residues. V shed 7 bases and J 4 bases; nucleotides not matched to a gene: 9. Germline assignment: CDR1 SNHLY and CDR2 FYNNEI. The CDR3 loop reads CASTLDRGRSYGYTF. The CDR3 nucleotides read TGTGCCAGCACCCTCGACAGGGGGCGAAGCTATGGCTACACCTTC.

The chain joins TRBV20-1 to TRBJ2-3, with D perhaps TRBD2 (6 bases). The germline V and J ends were trimmed by 6 bases and 4 bases, with 17 bases remaining between them. Looked up from germline, CDR1 is DFQATT and CDR2 is SNEGSKA (reference sequence). CDR3 length equals 14 residues. As DNA, the CDR3 is TGCAGTGCGCCGGCTCGGGAGAGGGCAGATACGCAGTATTTT. Translating gives CSAPARERADTQYF.

CDR3 sequence: CSARNREVGSTDTQYF. The CDR3 coding sequence is TGCAGTGCCAGAAACAGGGAGGTTGGTAGCACAGATACGCAGTATTTT. The chain has TRBV20-1 and TRBJ2-3; TRBD1 or TRBD2 may be the D gene (6 bases each). Trimming stripped 6 bases from V and 0 bases from J, with 19 bases between. Germline loops: CDR1 DFQATT, CDR2 SNEGSKA (reference sequence). This CDR3 comprises 16 residues.

This clonotype appeared a single time. The genes are TRBV7-6 and TRBJ2-7, with D perhaps matching TRBD1 (7 bases). The CDR3 spans 15 residues. V lost 4 bases and J 1 base, leaving 14 bases between the germline ends. Germline CDR1 SGHVS, CDR2 FNYEAQ. The CDR3 loop reads CASSSTRDRSYEQYF. The CDR3 nucleotides are TGTGCCAGCAGCTCCACGCGGGACAGATCCTACGAGCAGTACTTC.

The chain couples TRBV7-6 to TRBJ2-5; tentatively, D is TRBD1 (6 bases). Trimming stripped 3 bases from V and 2 bases from J, with 16 bases between. The CDR3 has 16 residues. Germline V gene sequence: CDR1 SGHVS, CDR2 FNYEAQ. The CDR3 reads CASSFGTPTSQETQYF. The CDR3 DNA reads TGTGCCAGCAGCTTTGGGACACCAACCTCTCAAGAGACCCAGTACTTC.

The table lists this clonotype with a count of one. In DNA form, the CDR3 reads TGCGCCAGCAGCTTGGACGGCAGTCCCTCTGGGGCCAACGTCCTGACTTTC. It translates to CASSLDGSPSGANVLTF. The gene calls are TRBV5-1 and TRBJ2-6; D gene ambiguous. This CDR3 has 17 amino acids. V dropped 0 bases and J dropped 0 bases, with 10 bases sitting between them. Germline CDR1 is SGHRS and CDR2 is YFSETQ.

The chain links TRBV5-4 to TRBJ2-4; the D call may be TRBD1 or TRBD2 (5 bases each). The DNA matches TRBJ2-7 better at its end, which makes the J call doubtful. Germline V CDR1 and CDR2: SGHNT, YYREEE (reference sequence). CDR3 length: 17 residues. The CDR3 loop reads CASSLVDMWGSKYEQYF. Here the CDR3 DNA reads TGTGCCAGCAGCTTGGTCGATATGTGGGGGAGCAAGTACGAGCAGTACTTC.

The chain uses TRBV7-9 and TRBJ2-1; 7 bases agree with TRBD1. With V trimmed by 5 bases and J by 12 bases, 7 bases remained unmatched. The CDR3 contains 12 residues. Looked up from germline, CDR1 is SEHNR and CDR2 is FQNEAQ (reference sequence). The CDR3 DNA sequence: TGTGCCAGCAGCCAGGGGGTTTTAGCGCAGTTCTTC. It codes for CASSQGVLAQFF.

The rearrangement uses TRBV27 and TRBJ1-2; no firm D call. The V and J ends lost 0 bases and 0 bases respectively, with 8 bases between them. Germline V CDR1 and CDR2: MNHEY, SMNVEV (reference sequence). The CDR3 consists of 15 residues. CDR3 loop: CASSLSVGANYGYTF. DNA for the CDR3: TGTGCCAGCAGTTTATCCGTGGGTGCTAACTATGGCTACACCTTC.

Only a few counts were recorded for this clonotype. The chain employs TRBV6-1 and TRBJ2-5; weak D call: TRBD1 (5 bases). The germline V gene has CDR1 MNHNS and CDR2 SASEGT. The germline V and J ends were trimmed by 2 bases and 0 bases, with 10 bases remaining between them. The CDR3 is made up of 15 amino acids. The CDR3 nucleotides read TGTGCCAGCAGTGAATCGCCCAGGGACCAAGAGACCCAGTACTTC. The encoded protein is CASSESPRDQETQYF.

In the case of this clonotype: The junction does not match germline at one end; this may be a read error. J is TRBJ1-2 and V is TRBV2; D gene unclear. The CDR3 consists of 15 residues. Germline V gene sequence: CDR1 SNHLY, CDR2 FYNNEI. The CDR3, as DNA: TGTGCCAGCACCCTTGAGGGAGGTCTCCCAGGCGGCTGCACCTTC. It specifies CASTLEGGLPGGCTF.

V gene TRBV7-9 combines with J gene TRBJ2-5; 9 bases align to TRBD1. The J call could be wrong; TRBJ2-7 is a better fit for the DNA end. Germline assignment: CDR1 SEHNR and CDR2 FQNEAQ (reference sequence). CDR3 size: 15 residues. CDR3 DNA sequence: TGTGCCAGCAGCTCGACCGGGACAGGGATGCCCGAGCAGTACTTC. It codes for CASSSTGTGMPEQYF.

The chain couples TRBV20-1 to TRBJ1-5; D unclear. Germline loops: CDR1 DFQATT, CDR2 SNEGSKA (reference sequence). CDR3 size: 12 residues. Between the trimmed V and J ends, which lost 3 bases and 6 bases, there was a span of 9 bases. CDR3 amino acids: CSASKGAQPQHF. The CDR3 region has the DNA TGCAGTGCTAGTAAGGGAGCTCAGCCCCAGCATTTT.

The sample holds a few counts of this clonotype. J is TRBJ2-7 and V is TRBV9, with unresolved D. Germline CDR1 and CDR2: SGDLS and YYNGEE. The CDR3 covers 14 residues. V was shortened by 3 bases and J by 0 bases, with 10 bases between the two germline ends. CDR3 amino acids: CASSGSTPSYEQYF. CDR3 DNA: TGTGCCAGCAGCGGAAGCACCCCCTCCTACGAGCAGTACTTC. The full variable domain, in which reference TRBV9 and TRBJ2-7 provide the parts outside the CDR3, is DSGVTQTPKHLITATGQRVTLRCSPRSGDLSVYWYQQSLDQGLQFLIQYYNGEERAKGNILERFSAQQFPDLHSELNLSSLELGDSALYFCASSGSTPSYEQYFGPGTRLTVT.

The chain carries TRBV3-1 and TRBJ2-4; D call uncertain. TRBJ2-7 explains the end of the DNA better; the J call may be wrong. There are 14 residues in the CDR3. The germline CDR1 and CDR2 sequences are LGHDT and YNNKEL (reference sequence). CDR3 DNA: TGTGCCAGCAGCCAAGGTCAGGTGACCTACGAGCAGTACTTC. Protein: CASSQGQVTYEQYF.